This TCR beta chain was found in a study of blood T cell repertoires in COVID-19. Study background: Acute and convalescent COVID-19 specimens originated in the United States, Italy and Spain. The cDNA or gDNA used as material had been derived from T cells, B-cell-depleted T cells, or PBMCs.

Profiling relied on immunoSEQ multiplex PCR, and the TCRdb table lists in-frame clones only, not all of them. The data show 350,000 or so clones, 92% seen once. Per germline, CDR1 MGHRA and CDR2 YSYEKL. The trim removed 0 bases at V and 0 bases at J, leaving 7 bases unmatched. The CDR3 length is 17 residues. Individuals aged roughly 18 to 95 years were recruited from approximately 22 US areas. Among Cohort 3 donors, those recovered had two negative PCRs, clearance, or symptom resolution. The V and J genes are TRBV4-1 and TRBJ1-1; TRBD1 matches at 7 bases. The specimen was PBMCs or T cells enriched from blood (not recorded which). The TCR sequence derives from a woman younger than 45 who had recovered from COVID-19. CDR3 nucleotides: TGCGCCAGCAGCCAAGAAGTGGGGACAGACTTGAACACTGAAGCTTTCTTT. Encoded protein: CASSQEVGTDLNTEAFF.